This T cell receptor (beta chain) was obtained from a study of T cells in Graves' hyperthyroidism and ophthalmopathy. The study, taken as a whole, reports: Blood shared most expanded thyroid clonotypes above 0.001.

This clonotype was seen more than once but under ten times. The antigen is not known. Patients were excluded because of uncontrolled infection, other autoimmune disease, pregnancy or lactation. Researchers took RNA transcripts and amplified the TCR beta CDR3 regions from them. The HTBI set primed first-round TCR CDR3 RT-PCR. MiXCR, run by TCRdb on the multiplex PCR reads, gives a single entry per CDR3 protein. The sample consists of 650,000 to 800,000 distinct CDR3 sequences, 45% of them appearing once. Sequences were obtained from peripheral blood or thyroid tissue (not recorded which). The origin of this receptor is an adult man with Graves' disease, either hyperthyroidism or ophthalmopathy (not recorded which).

CDR3 in DNA: TGTGCCAGTAGCCCGGACGGAGGGCTCACTGAAGCTTTCTTT. This encodes CASSPDGGLTEAFF. The chain links TRBV19 to TRBJ1-1; D not certain. V lost 6 bases to trimming and J lost 4 bases, with 15 bases between them. The germline V gene has CDR1 LNHDA and CDR2 SQIVND (reference sequence). This CDR3 is built from 14 residues.